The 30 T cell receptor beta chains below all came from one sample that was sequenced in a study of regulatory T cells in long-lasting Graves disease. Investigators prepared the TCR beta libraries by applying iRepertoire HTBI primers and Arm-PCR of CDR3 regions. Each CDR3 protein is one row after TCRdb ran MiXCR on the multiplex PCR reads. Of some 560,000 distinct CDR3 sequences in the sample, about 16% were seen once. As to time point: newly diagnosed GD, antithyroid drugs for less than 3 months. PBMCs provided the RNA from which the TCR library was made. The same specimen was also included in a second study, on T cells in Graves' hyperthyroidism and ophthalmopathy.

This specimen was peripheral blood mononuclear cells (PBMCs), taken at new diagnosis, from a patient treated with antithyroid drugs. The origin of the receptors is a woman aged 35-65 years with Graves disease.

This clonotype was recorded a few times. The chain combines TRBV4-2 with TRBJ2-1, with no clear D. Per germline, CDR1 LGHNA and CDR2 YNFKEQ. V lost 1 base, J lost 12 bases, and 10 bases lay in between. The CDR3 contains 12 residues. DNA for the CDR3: TGTGCCAGCAGCCAAGTGACCCCGGTGCAGTTCTTC. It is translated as CASSQVTPVQFF.

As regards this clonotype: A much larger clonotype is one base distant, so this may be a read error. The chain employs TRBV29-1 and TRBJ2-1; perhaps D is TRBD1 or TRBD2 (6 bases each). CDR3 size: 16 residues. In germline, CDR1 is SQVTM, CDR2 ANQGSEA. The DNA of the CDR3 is TGCAGCGTGGAGGGGGATGCGGGGAGCTCCTACAATGAGCAGCTCTTC. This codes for CSVEGDAGSSYNEQLF.

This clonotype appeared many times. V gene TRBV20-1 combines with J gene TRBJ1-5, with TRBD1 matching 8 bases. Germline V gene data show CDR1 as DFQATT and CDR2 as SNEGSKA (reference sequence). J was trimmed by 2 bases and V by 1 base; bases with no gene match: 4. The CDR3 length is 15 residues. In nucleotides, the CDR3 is TGCAGTGCTAGAGGGCTGGGACAGGGCAATCAGCCCCAGCATTTT. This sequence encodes CSARGLGQGNQPQHF.

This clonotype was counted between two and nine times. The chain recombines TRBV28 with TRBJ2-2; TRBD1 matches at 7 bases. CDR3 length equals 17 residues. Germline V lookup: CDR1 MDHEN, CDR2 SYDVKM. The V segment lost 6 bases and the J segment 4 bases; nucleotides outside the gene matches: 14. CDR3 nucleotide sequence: TGTGCCAGCAGCTCCTGGCCGGGACAGAGTGCCACCGGGGAGCTGTTTTTT. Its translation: CASSSWPGQSATGELFF.

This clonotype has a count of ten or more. The CDR3 loop is CASSPAGAQETQYF. The DNA for the CDR3 is TGTGCCAGCAGCCCCGCAGGGGCCCAAGAGACCCAGTACTTC. The chain is built from TRBV7-3 and TRBJ2-5; D perhaps matches TRBD1 (6 bases). There are 14 residues in the CDR3. V lost 5 bases and J 1 base, leaving 11 bases between the germline ends. CDR1 and CDR2 from the germline V gene are SGHTA and FQGTGA.

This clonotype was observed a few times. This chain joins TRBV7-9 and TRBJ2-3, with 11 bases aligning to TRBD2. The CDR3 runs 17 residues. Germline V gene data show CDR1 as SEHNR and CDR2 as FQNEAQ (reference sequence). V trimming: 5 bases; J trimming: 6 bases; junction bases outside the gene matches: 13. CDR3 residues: CASSTRTTSGGGDTQYF. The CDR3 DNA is TGTGCCAGCAGCACACGTACCACTAGCGGGGGAGGGGATACGCAGTATTTT. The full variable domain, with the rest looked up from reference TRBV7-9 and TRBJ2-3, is DTGVSQNPRHKITKRGQNVTFRCDPISEHNRLYWYRQTLGQGPEFLTYFQNEAQLEKSRLLSDRFSAERPKGSFSTLEIQRTEQGDSAMYLCASSTRTTSGGGDTQYFGPGTRLTVL.

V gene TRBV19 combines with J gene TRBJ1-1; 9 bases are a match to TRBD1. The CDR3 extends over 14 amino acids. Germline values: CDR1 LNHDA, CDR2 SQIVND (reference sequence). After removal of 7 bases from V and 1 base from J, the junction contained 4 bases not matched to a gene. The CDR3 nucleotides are TGTGCCAGTACCGTGGACAGGGGGAACACTGAAGCTTTCTTT. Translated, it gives CASTVDRGNTEAFF.

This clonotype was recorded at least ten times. The CDR3 sequence is CSAREYITSGRNEQFF. The CDR3 nucleotides read TGCAGTGCTAGAGAGTATATAACTAGCGGGAGGAATGAGCAGTTCTTC. The chain uses TRBV20-1 and TRBJ2-1; 12 bases are shared with TRBD2. The V gene end was trimmed by 0 bases and the J gene end by 7 bases; junction bases not matched to a gene: 7. Germline V lookup: CDR1 DFQATT, CDR2 SNEGSKA (reference sequence). The CDR3 contains 16 residues.

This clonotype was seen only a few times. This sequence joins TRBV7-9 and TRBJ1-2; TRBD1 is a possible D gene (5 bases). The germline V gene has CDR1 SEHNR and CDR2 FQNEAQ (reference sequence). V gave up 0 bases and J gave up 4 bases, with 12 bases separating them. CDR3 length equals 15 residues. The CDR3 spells CASSLAAGTSYGYTF. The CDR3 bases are TGTGCCAGCAGCTTAGCGGCGGGGACTAGCTATGGCTACACCTTC.

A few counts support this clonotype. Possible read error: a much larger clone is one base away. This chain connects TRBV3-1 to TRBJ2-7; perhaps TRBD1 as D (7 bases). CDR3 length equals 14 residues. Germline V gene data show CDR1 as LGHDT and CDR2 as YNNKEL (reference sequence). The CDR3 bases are TGTGCCAGCAGCCCGCGGGACAGAATCTACGAGCAGTGCTTC. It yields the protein CASSPRDRIYEQCF.

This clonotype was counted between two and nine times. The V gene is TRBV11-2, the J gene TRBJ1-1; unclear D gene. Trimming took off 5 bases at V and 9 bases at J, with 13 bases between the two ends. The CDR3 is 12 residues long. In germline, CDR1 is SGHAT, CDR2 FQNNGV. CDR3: CASSPQRGQAFF. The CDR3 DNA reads TGTGCCAGCAGCCCCCAACGGGGTCAAGCTTTCTTT. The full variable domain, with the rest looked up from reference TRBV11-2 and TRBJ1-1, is EAGVAQSPRYKIIEKRQSVAFWCNPISGHATLYWYQQILGQGPKLLIQFQNNGVVDDSQLPKDRFSAERLKGVDSTLKIQPAKLEDSAVYLCASSPQRGQAFFGQGTRLTVV.

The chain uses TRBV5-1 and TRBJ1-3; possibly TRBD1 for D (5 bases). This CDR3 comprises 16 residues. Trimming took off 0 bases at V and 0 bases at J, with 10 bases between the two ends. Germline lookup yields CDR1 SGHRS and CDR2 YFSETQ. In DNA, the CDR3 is TGCGCCAGCAGCTTGGAGCCAGGGTCCTCTGGAAACACCATATATTTT. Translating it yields CASSLEPGSSGNTIYF.

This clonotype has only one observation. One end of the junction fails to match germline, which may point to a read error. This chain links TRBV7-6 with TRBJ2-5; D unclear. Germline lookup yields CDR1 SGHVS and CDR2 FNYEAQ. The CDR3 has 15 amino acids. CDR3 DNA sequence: TGCGCCAGCAGCACCCATGCCAATGGGGAAGAGACCCAGTACTTC. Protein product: CASSTHANGEETQYF.

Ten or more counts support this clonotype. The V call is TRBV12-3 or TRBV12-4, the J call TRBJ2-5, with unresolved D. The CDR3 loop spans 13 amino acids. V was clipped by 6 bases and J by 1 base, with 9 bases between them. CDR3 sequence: CASSQDGQETQYF. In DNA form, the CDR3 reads TGTGCCAGCAGCCAAGATGGCCAAGAGACCCAGTACTTC.

The DNA of the CDR3 is TGTGCCAGCAGTCCGGCAGGGGGATATCAGCCCCAGCATTTT. Its protein product is CASSPAGGYQPQHF. The V and J genes are TRBV12-3 or TRBV12-4 and TRBJ1-5; 7 bases agree with TRBD1. The V and J ends lost 5 bases and 5 bases, in that order; junction bases with no gene match: 6. CDR3 size: 14 residues.

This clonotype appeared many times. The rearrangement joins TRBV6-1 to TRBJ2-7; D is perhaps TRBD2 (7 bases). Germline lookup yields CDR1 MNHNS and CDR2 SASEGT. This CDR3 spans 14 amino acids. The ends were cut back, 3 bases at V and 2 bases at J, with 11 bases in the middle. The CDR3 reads CASSEGGPPYEQYF. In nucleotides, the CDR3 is TGTGCCAGCAGTGAGGGGGGGCCCCCCTACGAGCAGTACTTC.

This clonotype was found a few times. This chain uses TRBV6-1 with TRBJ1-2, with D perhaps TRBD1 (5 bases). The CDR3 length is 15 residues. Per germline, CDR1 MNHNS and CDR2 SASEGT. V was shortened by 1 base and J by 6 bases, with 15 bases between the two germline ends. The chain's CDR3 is CASSEGVGESHGYTF. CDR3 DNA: TGTGCCAGCAGTGAAGGGGTAGGGGAAAGTCATGGCTACACCTTC.

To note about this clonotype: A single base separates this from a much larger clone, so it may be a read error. The CDR3: CASGYTGGTGGESTEAFF. The CDR3 DNA sequence: TGTGCCAGCGGTTACACCGGGGGGACAGGGGGCGAAAGTACTGAAGCTTTCTTT. The rearrangement joins TRBV6-5 to TRBJ1-1; 12 nucleotides match TRBD1. The CDR3 covers 18 residues. The germline gives CDR1 MNHEY, CDR2 SVGAGI.

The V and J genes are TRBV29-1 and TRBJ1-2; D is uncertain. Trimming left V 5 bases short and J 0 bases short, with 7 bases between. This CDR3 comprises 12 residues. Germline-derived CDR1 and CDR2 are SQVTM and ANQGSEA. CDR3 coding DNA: TGCAGCGTTACCGACCCTAACTATGGCTACACCTTC. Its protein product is CSVTDPNYGYTF.

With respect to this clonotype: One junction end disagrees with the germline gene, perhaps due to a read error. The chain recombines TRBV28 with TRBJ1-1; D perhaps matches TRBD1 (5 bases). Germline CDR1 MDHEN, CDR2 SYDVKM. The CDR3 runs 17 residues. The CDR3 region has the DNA TGTGCCAGCGGTCCCTACCGCTCGGGGGGGATTAACACTGGAGCTTTCTTT. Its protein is CASGPYRSGGINTGAFF.

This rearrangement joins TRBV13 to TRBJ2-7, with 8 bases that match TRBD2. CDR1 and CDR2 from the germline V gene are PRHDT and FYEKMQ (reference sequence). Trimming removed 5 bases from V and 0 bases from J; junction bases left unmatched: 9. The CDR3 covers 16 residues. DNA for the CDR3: TGTGCCAGCAGCCTCGGGCTAGCGGGTAACTCCTACGAGCAGTACTTC. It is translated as CASSLGLAGNSYEQYF.

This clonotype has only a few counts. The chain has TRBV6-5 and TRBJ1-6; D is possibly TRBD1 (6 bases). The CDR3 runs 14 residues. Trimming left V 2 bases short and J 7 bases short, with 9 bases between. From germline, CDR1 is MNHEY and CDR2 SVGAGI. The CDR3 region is CASSYQGPNSPLHF. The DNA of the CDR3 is TGTGCCAGCAGTTACCAGGGGCCAAATTCACCCCTCCACTTT.

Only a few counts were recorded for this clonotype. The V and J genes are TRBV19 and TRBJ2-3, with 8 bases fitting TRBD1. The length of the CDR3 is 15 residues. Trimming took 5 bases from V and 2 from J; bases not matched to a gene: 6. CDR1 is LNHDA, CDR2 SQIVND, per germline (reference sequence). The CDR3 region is CASSHTGGVTDTQYF. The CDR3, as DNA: TGTGCCAGTAGTCACACAGGGGGTGTCACAGATACGCAGTATTTT.

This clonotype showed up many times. The CDR3 bases are TGTGCCAGCAGTTACGTCAGCGGAGCCAATGAGCAGTTCTTC. Encoded protein: CASSYVSGANEQFF. This chain connects TRBV6-5 to TRBJ2-1; weak D call: TRBD2 (5 bases). Deletions cut 2 bases from V and 6 bases from J, with 11 bases between. The V gene's germline CDR1 is MNHEY and CDR2 SVGAGI. CDR3 length: 14 amino acids.

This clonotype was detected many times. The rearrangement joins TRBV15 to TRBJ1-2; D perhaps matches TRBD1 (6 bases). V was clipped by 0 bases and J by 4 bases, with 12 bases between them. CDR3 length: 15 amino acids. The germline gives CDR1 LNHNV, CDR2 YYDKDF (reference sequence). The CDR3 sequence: CATSRDSTGTYGYTF. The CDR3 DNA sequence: TGTGCCACCAGCAGAGATAGTACAGGGACCTATGGCTACACCTTC.

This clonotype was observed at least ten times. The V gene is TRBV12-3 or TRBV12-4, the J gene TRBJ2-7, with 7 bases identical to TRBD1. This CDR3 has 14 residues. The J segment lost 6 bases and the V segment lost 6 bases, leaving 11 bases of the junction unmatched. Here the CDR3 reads CASRRQGRSPEQYF. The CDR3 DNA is TGTGCCAGCAGGAGACAGGGACGGTCTCCCGAGCAGTACTTC.

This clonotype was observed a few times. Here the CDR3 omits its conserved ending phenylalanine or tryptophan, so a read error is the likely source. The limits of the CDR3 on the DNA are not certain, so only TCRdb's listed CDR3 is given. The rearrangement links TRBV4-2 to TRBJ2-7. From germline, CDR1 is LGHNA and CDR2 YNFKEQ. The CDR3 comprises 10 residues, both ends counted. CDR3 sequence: CASSQPSSSS.

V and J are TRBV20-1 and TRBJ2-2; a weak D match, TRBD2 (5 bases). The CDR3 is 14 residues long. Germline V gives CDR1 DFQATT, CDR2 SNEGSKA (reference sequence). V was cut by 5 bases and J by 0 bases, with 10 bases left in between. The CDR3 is CSAGRTANTGELFF. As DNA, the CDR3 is TGCAGTGCTGGGAGAACAGCGAACACCGGGGAGCTGTTTTTT.

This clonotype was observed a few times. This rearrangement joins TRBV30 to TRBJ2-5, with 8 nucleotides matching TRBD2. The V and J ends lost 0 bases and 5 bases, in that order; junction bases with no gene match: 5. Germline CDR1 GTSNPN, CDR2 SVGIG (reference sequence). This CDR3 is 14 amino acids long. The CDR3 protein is CAWSVGSGEETQYF. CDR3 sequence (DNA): TGTGCCTGGAGTGTTGGTAGCGGGGAGGAGACCCAGTACTTC.

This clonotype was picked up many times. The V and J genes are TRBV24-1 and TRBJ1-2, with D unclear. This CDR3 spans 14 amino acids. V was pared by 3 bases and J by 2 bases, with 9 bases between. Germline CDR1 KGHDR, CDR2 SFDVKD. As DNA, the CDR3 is TGTGCCACCAGTGATGTCTTTACCAACTATGGCTACACCTTC. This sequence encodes CATSDVFTNYGYTF.